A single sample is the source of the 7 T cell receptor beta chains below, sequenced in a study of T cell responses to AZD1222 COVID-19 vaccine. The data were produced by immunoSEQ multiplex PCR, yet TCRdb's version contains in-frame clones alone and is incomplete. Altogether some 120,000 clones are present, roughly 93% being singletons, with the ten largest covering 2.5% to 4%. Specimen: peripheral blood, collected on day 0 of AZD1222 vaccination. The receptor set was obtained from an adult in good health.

Here the CDR3 reads CASSPAGRNEKLFF. The CDR3 nucleotides read TGTGCCAGCAGCCCTGCCGGGAGGAATGAAAAACTGTTTTTT. The genes are TRBV28 and TRBJ1-4; D gene ambiguous. The germline CDR1 and CDR2 sequences are MDHEN and SYDVKM. The V end was cut by 6 bases, the J end by 5 bases, with 13 bases between. This CDR3 spans 14 amino acids.

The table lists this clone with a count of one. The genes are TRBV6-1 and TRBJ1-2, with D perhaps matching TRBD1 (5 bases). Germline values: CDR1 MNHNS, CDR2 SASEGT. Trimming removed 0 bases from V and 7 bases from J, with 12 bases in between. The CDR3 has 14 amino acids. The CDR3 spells CASSEALPGPGYTF. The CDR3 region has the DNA TGTGCCAGCAGTGAAGCGCTTCCAGGGCCTGGCTACACCTTC.

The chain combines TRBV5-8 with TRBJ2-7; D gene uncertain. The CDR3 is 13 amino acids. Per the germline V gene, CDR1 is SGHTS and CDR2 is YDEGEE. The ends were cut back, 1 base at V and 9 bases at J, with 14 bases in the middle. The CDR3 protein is CASSLSAVLGQYF. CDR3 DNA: TGTGCCAGCAGCTTGTCGGCAGTCCTAGGGCAGTACTTC.

The CDR3 loop is CASRESAGVGYEQYF. The CDR3 DNA sequence: TGCGCCAGCAGAGAAAGTGCGGGAGTAGGGTACGAGCAGTACTTC. The V and J genes are TRBV10-1 and TRBJ2-7; 7 nucleotides align to TRBD2. With V trimmed by 6 bases and J by 4 bases, 12 bases remained unmatched. The length of the CDR3 is 15 residues. CDR1 WNHNN and CDR2 SYGVQD come from the germline V gene (reference sequence).

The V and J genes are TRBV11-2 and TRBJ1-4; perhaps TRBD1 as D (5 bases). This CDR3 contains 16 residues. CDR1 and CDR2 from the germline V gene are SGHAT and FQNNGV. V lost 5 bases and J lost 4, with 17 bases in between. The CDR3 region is CASSPPDRGINEKLFF. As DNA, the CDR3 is TGTGCCAGCAGCCCACCCGACCGGGGGATTAATGAAAAACTGTTTTTT. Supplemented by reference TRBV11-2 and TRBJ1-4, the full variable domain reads EAGVAQSPRYKIIEKRQSVAFWCNPISGHATLYWYQQILGQGPKLLIQFQNNGVVDDSQLPKDRFSAERLKGVDSTLKIQPAKLEDSAVYLCASSPPDRGINEKLFFGSGTQLSVL.

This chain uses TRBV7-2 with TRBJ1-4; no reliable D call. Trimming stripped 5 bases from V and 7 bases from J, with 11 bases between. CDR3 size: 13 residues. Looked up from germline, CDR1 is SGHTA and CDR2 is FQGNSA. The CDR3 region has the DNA TGTGCCAGCAGCCCATCGGGAGGTGAAAAACTGTTTTTT. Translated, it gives CASSPSGGEKLFF.

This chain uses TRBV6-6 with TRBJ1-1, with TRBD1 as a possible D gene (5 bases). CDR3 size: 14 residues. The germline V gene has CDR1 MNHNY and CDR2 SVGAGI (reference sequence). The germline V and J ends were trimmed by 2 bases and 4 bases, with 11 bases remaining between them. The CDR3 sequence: CASSYRDGSTEAFF. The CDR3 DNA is TGTGCCAGCAGTTACCGGGACGGGAGCACTGAAGCTTTCTTT.